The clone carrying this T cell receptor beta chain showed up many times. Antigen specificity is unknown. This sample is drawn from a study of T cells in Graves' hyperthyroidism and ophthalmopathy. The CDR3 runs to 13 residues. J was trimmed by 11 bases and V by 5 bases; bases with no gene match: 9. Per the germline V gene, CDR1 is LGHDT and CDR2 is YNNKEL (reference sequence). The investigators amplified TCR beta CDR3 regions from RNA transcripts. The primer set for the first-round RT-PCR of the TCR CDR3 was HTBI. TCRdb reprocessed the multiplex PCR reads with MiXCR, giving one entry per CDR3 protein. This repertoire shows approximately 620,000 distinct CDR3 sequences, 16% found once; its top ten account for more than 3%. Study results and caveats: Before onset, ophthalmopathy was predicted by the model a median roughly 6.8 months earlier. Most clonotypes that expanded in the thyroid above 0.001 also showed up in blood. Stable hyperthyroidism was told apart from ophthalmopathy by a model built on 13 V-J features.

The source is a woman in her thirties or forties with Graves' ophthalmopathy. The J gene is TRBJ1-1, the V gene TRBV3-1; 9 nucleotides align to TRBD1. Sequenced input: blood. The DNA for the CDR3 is TGTGCCAGCAGCGAGAGGGACAGGGAGAAGGCTTTCTTT. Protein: CASSERDREKAFF.